This T cell receptor beta chain stems from a study of T cells in Graves' hyperthyroidism and ophthalmopathy. Study context: Upon initial diagnosis and before any treatment, peripheral blood was collected.

This CDR3 region has 15 residues. Germline CDR1 and CDR2: MNHNS and SASEGT. V lost 7 bases and J lost 6, with 19 bases in between. Whole-study findings and limits: Median prediction lead before ophthalmopathy onset was six to eight months with the model. Researchers found most expanded thyroid clonotypes above 0.001 in blood as well.

This clonotype was counted between two and nine times. The antigen remains undetermined. RNA transcripts were the template for amplifying TCR beta CDR3 regions. HTBI primers were used for first-round RT-PCR of the TCR CDR3. TCRdb independently ran MiXCR on the multiplex PCR reads; one entry per CDR3 protein. In the table there are 530,000 or so distinct CDR3 sequences, roughly a quarter of which are singletons. Ophthalmopathy patients had Clinical Activity Score at least 3, NOSPECS grade at least 4, duration under 3 months. Specimen: blood. The origin of this receptor is a young woman with Graves' ophthalmopathy. The chain recombines TRBV6-1 with TRBJ1-5, with D perhaps matching TRBD1 (5 bases). The CDR3 sequence is CASTDRGAAGQPQHF. CDR3 sequence (DNA): TGTGCCAGCACCGACAGAGGTGCCGCGGGTCAGCCCCAGCATTTT.